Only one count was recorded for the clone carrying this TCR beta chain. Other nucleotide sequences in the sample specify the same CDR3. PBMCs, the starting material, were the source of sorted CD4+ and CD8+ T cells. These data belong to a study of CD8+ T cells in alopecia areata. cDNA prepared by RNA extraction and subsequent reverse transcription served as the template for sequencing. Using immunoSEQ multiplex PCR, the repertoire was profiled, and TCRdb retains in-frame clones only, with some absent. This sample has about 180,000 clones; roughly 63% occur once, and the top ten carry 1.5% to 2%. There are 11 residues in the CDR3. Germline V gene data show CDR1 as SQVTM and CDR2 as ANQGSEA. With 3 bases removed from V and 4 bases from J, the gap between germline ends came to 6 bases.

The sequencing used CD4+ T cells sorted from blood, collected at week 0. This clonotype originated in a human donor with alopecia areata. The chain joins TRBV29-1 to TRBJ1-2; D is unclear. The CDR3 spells CSVDSSYGYTF. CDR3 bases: TGCAGCGTTGATTCCAGCTATGGCTACACCTTC.